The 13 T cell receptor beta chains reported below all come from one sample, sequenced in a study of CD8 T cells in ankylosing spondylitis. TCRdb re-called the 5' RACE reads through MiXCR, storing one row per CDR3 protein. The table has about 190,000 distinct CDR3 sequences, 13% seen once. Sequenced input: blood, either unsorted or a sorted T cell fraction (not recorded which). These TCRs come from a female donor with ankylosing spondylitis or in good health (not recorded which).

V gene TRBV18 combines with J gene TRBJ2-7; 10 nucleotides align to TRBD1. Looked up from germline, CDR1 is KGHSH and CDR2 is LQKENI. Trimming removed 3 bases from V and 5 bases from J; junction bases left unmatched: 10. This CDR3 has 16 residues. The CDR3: CASSPWTGQGYHEQYF. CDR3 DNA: TGTGCCAGCTCACCGTGGACGGGACAGGGGTACCACGAGCAGTACTTC.

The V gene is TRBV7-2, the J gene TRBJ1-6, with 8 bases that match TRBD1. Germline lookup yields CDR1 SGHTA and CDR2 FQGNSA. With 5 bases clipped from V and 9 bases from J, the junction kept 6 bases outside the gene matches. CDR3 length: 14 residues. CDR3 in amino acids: CASSRTGSFSPLHF. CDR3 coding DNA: TGTGCCAGCAGCAGGACAGGGTCCTTTTCACCCCTCCACTTT.

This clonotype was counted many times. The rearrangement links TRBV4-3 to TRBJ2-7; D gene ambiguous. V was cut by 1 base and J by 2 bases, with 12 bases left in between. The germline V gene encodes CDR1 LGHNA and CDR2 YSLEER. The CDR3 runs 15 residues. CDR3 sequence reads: CASSQVQAEPYEQYF. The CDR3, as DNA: TGCGCCAGCAGCCAAGTCCAGGCAGAGCCCTACGAGCAGTACTTC.

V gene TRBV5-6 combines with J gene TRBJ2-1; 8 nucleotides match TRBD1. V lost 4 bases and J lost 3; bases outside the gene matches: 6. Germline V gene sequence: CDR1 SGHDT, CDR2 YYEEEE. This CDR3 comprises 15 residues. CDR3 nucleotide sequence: TGTGCCAGCAGCCGGGGACAGGTCCGCTACAATGAGCAGTTCTTC. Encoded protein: CASSRGQVRYNEQFF.

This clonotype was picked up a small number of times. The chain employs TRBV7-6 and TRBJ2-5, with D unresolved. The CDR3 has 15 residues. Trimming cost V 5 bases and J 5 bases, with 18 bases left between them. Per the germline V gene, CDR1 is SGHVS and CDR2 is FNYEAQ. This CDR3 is CASSPGPVRSETQYF. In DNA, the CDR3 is TGTGCCAGCAGCCCTGGGCCCGTGAGAAGTGAGACCCAGTACTTC.

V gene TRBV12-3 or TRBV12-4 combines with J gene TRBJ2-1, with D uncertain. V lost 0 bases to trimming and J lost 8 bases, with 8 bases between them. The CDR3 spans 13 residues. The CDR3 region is CASSLASRYEQFF. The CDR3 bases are TGTGCCAGCAGTTTAGCCAGCCGGTATGAGCAGTTCTTC.

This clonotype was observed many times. The CDR3 nucleotides are TGTGCCAGCCGATGGGGCTTCCTGAGAGGACAGATGAACACTGAAGCTTTCTTT. Encoded protein: CASRWGFLRGQMNTEAFF. This chain connects TRBV6-1 to TRBJ1-1; D is possibly TRBD1 (6 bases). Per the germline V gene, CDR1 is MNHNS and CDR2 is SASEGT. V lost 8 bases and J lost 0, with 25 bases in between. This CDR3 region has 18 residues.

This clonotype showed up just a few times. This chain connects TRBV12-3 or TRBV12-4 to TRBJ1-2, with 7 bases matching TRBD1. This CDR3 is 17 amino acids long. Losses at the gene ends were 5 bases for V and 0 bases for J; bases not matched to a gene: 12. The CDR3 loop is CASSPSDRVLANYGYTF. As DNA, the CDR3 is TGTGCCAGCAGTCCCTCTGACAGGGTTTTAGCTAACTATGGCTACACCTTC.

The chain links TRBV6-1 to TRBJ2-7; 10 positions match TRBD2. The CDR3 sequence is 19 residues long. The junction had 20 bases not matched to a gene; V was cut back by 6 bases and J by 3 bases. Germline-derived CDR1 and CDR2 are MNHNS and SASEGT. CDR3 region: CASSPDRSGLAGAYYEQYF. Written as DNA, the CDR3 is TGTGCCAGCAGCCCCGACCGTTCAGGGCTAGCGGGAGCGTACTACGAGCAGTACTTC.

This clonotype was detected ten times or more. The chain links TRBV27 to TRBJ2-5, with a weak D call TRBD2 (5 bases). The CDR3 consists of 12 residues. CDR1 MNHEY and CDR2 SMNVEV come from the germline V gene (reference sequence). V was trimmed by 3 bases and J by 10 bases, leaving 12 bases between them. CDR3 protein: CASSFSPEGQYF. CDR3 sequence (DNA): TGTGCCAGCAGTTTCAGTCCCGAGGGCCAGTACTTC.

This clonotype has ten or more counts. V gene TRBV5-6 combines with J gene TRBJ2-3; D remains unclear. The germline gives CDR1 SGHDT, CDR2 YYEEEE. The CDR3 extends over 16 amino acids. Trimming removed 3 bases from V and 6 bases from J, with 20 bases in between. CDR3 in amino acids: CASSYDGSKVGDTQYF. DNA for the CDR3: TGTGCCAGCAGCTACGATGGCAGCAAAGTGGGGGATACGCAGTATTTT. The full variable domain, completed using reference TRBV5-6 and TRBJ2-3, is DAGVTQSPTHLIKTRGQQVTLRCSPKSGHDTVSWYQQALGQGPQFIFQYYEEEERQRGNFPDRFSGHQFPNYSSELNVNALLLGDSALYLCASSYDGSKVGDTQYFGPGTRLTVL.

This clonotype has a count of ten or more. The CDR3 DNA follows: TGTGCCAGCAGCGCCCGGGACGGCAACTATGGCTACACCTTC. Translating it yields CASSARDGNYGYTF. The chain couples TRBV3-1 to TRBJ1-2; TRBD1 might be the D (5 bases). Germline CDR1 is LGHDT and CDR2 is YNNKEL (reference sequence). Trimming took off 5 bases at V and 2 bases at J, with 12 bases between the two ends. The CDR3 runs 14 residues.

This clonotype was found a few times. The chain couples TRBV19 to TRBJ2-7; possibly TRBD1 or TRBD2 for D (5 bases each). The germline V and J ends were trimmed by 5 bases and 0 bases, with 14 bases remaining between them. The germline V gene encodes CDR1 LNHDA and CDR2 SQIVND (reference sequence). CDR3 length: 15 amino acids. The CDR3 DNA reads TGTGCCAGTAGTGAGAGGGGTTCCTACTCCTACGAGCAGTACTTC. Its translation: CASSERGSYSYEQYF.